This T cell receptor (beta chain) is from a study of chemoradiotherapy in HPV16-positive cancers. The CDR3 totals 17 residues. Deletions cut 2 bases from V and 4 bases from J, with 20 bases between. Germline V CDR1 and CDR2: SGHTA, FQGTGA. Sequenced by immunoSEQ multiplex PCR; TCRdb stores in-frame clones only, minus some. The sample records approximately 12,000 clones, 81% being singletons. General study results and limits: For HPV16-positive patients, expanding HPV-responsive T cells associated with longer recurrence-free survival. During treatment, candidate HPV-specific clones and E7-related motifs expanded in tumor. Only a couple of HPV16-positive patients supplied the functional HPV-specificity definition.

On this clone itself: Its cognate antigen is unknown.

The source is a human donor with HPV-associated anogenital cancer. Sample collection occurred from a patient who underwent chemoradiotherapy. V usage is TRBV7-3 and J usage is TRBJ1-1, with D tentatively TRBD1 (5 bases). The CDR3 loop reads CASSLVGALGEPTEAFF. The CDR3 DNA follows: TGTGCCAGCAGCTTAGTGGGTGCACTGGGGGAACCCACTGAAGCTTTCTTT.